The rows below give T cell receptor beta chains drawn from one sample of a study of blood T cell repertoires in COVID-19. Here immunoSEQ multiplex PCR was the method, and the copy in TCRdb shows in-frame clones only, minus some. The data show 90,000 to 120,000 clones, about 90% seen once. The sequenced sample consisted of peripheral blood. The receptor set was obtained from a woman under 40 with acute or convalescent COVID-19. The CDR3 runs from the conserved cysteine through the conserved F or W. Each record gives: J gene, clone size, D gene, V gene, CDR3 DNA, CDR3 protein. The D gene is left open where the match is weak. Only some rows state a clone size, as once, few, many or a class for expanded clones.

TRBJ2-3	-	-	TRBV7-2	TGTGCCAGCAGCTTAGTTGGGAGGACCCAGGATACGCAGTATTTT	CASSLVGRTQDTQYF
TRBJ1-5	-	-	TRBV28	TGTGCCAGCAGTAGCGACAGTAGCAATCAGCCCCAGCATTTT	CASSSDSSNQPQHF
TRBJ1-4	-	-	TRBV27	TGTGCCAGCAGACTTCACAGGGACAAGGTGGAAAAACTGTTTTTT	CASRLHRDKVEKLFF
TRBJ2-3	-	-	TRBV19	TGTGCCAGTAGTGCAGGGGAAACAGATACGCAGTATTTT	CASSAGETDTQYF
TRBJ2-6	-	-	TRBV24-1	TGTGCCACCAGCAGGGGGACTGCACGCTCTGGGGCCAACGTCCTGACTTTC	CATSRGTARSGANVLTF
TRBJ2-2	-	-	TRBV27	TGTGCCAGCAGGACCGGGACTTACACCGGGGAGCTGTTTTTT	CASRTGTYTGELFF
TRBJ2-4	-	-	TRBV4-3	TGCGCCAGCAGCCAAGATTTTGGAGGGTTAGCCAAAAACATTCAGTACTTC	CASSQDFGGLAKNIQYF
TRBJ2-7	few	TRBD1	TRBV11-3	TGTGCCAGCAACCCGACAGGGGAGATACTCGAGCAGTACTTC	CASNPTGEILEQYF
TRBJ2-5	-	-	TRBV7-2	TGTGCCAGCAGCTTTTACATGGGGGCTAGGCAAGAGACCCAGTACTTC	CASSFYMGARQETQYF
TRBJ1-2	-	-	TRBV9	TGTGCCAGCAGCCCCAGTTCCAGCAGGGGAGATGGCTACACCTTC	CASSPSSSRGDGYTF
TRBJ2-7	-	-	TRBV11-2	TGTGCCAGCAGCTTAAGTATTTCGGGAGACGAGCAGTACTTC	CASSLSISGDEQYF
TRBJ1-1	-	-	TRBV12-5	TGTGCTAGTGCCCAGGGTCTGAACACTGAAGCTTTCTTT	CASAQGLNTEAFF
TRBJ2-7	-	-	TRBV28	TGTGCCAGCAGTTTACCCAACTACGAGCAGTACTTC	CASSLPNYEQYF
TRBJ2-1	-	TRBD2	TRBV3-1/TRBV3-2	TGTGCCAGCAGCCGGGGTGCTAGCGGGGTAAACTACAATGAGCAGTTCTTC	CASSRGASGVNYNEQFF
TRBJ1-5	-	TRBD1	TRBV6-1	TGTGCCAGCAGTGAAGAAGGACAGGGGGGACAGCCCCAGCATTTT	CASSEEGQGGQPQHF
TRBJ1-3	-	-	TRBV7-8	TGTGCCAGCAGCTCCTCTCCCAGGAAATCACGAAACACCATATATTTT	CASSSSPRKSRNTIYF
TRBJ2-1	-	-	TRBV3-1/TRBV3-2	TGTGCCAGCAGCCTTACCCCCGGGACAAACAGTAGAGAGTTCTTC	CASSLTPGTNSREFF